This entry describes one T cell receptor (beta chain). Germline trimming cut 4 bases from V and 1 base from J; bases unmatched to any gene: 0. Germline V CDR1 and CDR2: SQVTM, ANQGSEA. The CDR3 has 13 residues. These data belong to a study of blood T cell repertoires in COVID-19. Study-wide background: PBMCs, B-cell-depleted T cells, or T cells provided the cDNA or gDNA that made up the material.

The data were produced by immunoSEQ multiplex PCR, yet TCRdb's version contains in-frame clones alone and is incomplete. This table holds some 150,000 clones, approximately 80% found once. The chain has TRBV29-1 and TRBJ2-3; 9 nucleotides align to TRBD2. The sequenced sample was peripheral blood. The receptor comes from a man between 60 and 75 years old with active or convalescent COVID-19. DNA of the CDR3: TGCAGCGTTGTAGCGGGAGGCACAGATACGCAGTATTTT. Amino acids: CSVVAGGTDTQYF.